The rows below give T cell receptor beta chains drawn from one sample of a study of T-cell reconstitution after alpha-beta-depleted transplantation in children. TCRdb recomputed calls from the PCR reads with MiXCR, one row per CDR3 protein. Seen here are about 250,000 distinct CDR3 sequences, around 25% observed once, and the top ten hold 4.8%. Sequenced material: PBMCs, mostly from graft donor cells, taken 360 days after TCRalphabeta/CD19-depleted stem cell transplant. The receptors were gathered from a female patient aged 2-9 years who had a stem cell transplant for congenital amegakaryocytic thrombocytopenia, so the T cells may come from the graft donor. The CDR3 runs from the conserved cysteine through the conserved F or W. Fields, in order: V gene, J gene, CDR3 protein.

TRBV4-2,TRBJ2-3,CASSQVSSGTVDTQYF
TRBV20-1,TRBJ2-1,CSARILTSGNEQFF
TRBV10-3,TRBJ2-7,CAISDSTGGLDEQYF
TRBV2,TRBJ2-7,CASSLIIGRGGESYEQYF
TRBV29-1,TRBJ1-3,CSVEVRAGNTIYF
TRBV6-2/TRBV6-3,TRBJ2-2,CASSLIGGGAGTGELFF
TRBV24-1,TRBJ2-2,CATSKIAGTNTGELFF
TRBV20-1,TRBJ2-3,CSASPRGRSTDTQYF
TRBV28,TRBJ2-1,CASAYPLSQGPYNEQFF
TRBV5-1,TRBJ2-3,CASSWRLAVPSTTDTQYF
TRBV19,TRBJ2-3,CASSSFGTGDGDTQYF
TRBV10-3,TRBJ2-5,CSISEQETQYF
TRBV29-1,TRBJ1-1,CNWTEPRNTEAFF
TRBV7-9,TRBJ2-1,CASSSTRGTFSYNEQFF
TRBV7-9,TRBJ1-1,CASTSRDSMNTEAFF
TRBV24-1,TRBJ2-1,CATSDLYRNEQFF
TRBV5-1,TRBJ1-2,CASSTGTEYGYTF
TRBV6-5,TRBJ1-2,CASSNPREPF
TRBV6-1,TRBJ2-7,CASKIGSGSYEQYF
TRBV12-3/TRBV12-4,TRBJ2-1,CASSFFPSGYNEQFF
TRBV7-3,TRBJ2-2,CASSSAQGAGELFF
TRBV11-1,TRBJ2-1,CASSLVLRRQGVDEQFF
TRBV4-3,TRBJ2-5,CASSQDPGLAQAETQYF
TRBV20-1,TRBJ2-3,CSGTDSISQYF
TRBV6-5,TRBJ2-2,CASSYLPGTGELFF
TRBV5-1,TRBJ2-1,CASRLGLDRDEQFF
TRBV28,TRBJ1-5,CASSRGGQPQHF
TRBV4-1,TRBJ1-5,CASSQVQGPGWPQHF
TRBV7-8,TRBJ1-4,CASSLVRGELFF
TRBV10-1,TRBJ2-3,CASSEQGATSDTQYF
TRBV6-2/TRBV6-3,TRBJ2-1,CASSYMAPYNEQFF
TRBV5-1,TRBJ1-1,CASSMVPQGADLNTEAFF